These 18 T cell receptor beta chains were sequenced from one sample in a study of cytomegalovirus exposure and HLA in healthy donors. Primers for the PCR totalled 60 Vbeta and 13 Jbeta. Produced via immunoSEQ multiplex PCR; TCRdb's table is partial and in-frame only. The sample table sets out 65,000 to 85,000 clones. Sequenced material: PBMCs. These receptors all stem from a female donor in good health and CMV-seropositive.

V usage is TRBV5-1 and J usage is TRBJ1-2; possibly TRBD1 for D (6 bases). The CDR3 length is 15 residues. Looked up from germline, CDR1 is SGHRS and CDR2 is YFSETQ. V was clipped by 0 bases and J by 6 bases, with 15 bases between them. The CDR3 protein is CASSLADGTRDGYTF. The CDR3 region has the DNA TGCGCCAGCAGCTTGGCCGACGGGACAAGAGATGGCTACACCTTC.

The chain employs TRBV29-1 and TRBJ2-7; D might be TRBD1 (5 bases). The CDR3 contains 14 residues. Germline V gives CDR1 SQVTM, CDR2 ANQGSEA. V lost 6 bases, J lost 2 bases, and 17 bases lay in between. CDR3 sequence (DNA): TGCAGCGTGGCACCGCAGGGTTTGGCCTACGAGCAGTACTTC. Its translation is CSVAPQGLAYEQYF.

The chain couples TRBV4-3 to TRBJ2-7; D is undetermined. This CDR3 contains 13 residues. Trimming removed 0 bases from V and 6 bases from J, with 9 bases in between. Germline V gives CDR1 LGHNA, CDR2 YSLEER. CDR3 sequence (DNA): TGCGCCAGCAGCCAAGATCACATACGCGAGCAGTACTTC. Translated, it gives CASSQDHIREQYF.

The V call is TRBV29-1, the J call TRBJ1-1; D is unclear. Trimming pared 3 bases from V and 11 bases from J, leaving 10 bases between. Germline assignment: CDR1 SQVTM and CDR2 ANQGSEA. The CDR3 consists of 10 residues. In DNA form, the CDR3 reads TGCAGCGTTGACCCGGGGAGGGCTTTCTTT. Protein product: CSVDPGRAFF.

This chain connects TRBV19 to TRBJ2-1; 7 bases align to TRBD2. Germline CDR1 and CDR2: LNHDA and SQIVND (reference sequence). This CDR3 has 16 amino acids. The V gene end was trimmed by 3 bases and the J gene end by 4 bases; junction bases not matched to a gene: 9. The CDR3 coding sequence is TGTGCCAGTAGTATGATGGGTAGCGGGTATTACAATGAGCAGTTCTTC. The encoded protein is CASSMMGSGYYNEQFF.

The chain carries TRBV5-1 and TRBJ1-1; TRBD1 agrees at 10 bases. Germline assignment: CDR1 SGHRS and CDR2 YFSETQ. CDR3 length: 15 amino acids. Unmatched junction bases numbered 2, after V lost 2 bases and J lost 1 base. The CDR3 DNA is TGCGCCAGCAGCTTAGACAGGGGGCGGAACACTGAAGCTTTCTTT. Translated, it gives CASSLDRGRNTEAFF.

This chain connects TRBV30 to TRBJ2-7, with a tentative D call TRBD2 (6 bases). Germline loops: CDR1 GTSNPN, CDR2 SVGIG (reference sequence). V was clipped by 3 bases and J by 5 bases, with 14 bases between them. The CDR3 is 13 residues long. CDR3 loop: CAWSLGGAHEQYF. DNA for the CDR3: TGTGCCTGGAGCCTTGGCGGGGCCCACGAGCAGTACTTC.

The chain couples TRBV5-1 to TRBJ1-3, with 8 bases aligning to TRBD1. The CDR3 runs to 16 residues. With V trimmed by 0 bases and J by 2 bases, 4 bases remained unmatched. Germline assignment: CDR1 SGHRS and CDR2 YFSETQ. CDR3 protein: CASSLGQGLAGNTIYF. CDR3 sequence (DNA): TGCGCCAGCAGCTTGGGACAGGGGTTGGCTGGAAACACCATATATTTT. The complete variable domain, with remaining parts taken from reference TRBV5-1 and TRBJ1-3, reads KAGVTQTPRYLIKTRGQQVTLSCSPISGHRSVSWYQQTPGQGLQFLFEYFSETQRNKGNFPGRFSGRQFSNSRSEMNVSTLELGDSALYLCASSLGQGLAGNTIYFGEGSWLTVV.

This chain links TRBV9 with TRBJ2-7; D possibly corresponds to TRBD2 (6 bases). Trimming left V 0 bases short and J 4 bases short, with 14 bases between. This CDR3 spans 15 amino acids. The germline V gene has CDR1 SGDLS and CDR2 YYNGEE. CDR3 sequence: CASSVDPAGLYEQYF. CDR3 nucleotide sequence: TGTGCCAGCAGCGTAGATCCCGCGGGGTTGTACGAGCAGTACTTC.

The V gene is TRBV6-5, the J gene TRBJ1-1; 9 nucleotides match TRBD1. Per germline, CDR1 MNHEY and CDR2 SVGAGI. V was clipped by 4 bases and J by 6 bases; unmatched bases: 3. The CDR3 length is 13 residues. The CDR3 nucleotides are TGTGCCAGCAGTTTGACAGGGGGGGCTGAAGCTTTCTTT. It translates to CASSLTGGAEAFF.

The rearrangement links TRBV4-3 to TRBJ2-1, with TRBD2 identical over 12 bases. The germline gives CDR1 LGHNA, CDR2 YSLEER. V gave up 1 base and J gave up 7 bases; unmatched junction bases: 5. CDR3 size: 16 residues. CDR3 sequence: CASSQGLAGVMNEQFF. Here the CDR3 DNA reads TGCGCCAGCAGCCAAGGACTAGCGGGAGTAATGAATGAGCAGTTCTTC.

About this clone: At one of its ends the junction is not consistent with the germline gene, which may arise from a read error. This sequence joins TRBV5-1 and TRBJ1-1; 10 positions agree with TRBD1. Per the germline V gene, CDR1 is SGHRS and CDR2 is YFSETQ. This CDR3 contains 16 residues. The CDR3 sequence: CASSKIPGQGNAEAFF. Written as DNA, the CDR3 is TGCGCCAGCAGCAAAATTCCGGGACAGGGGAACGCTGAAGCTTTCTTT.

CDR3 sequence: CASRDRSGNSTDTQYF. In DNA, the CDR3 is TGTGCCAGCAGAGATAGGAGCGGAAATAGCACAGATACGCAGTATTTT. The chain has TRBV6-4 and TRBJ2-3; tentatively, D is TRBD2 (5 bases). There are 16 residues in the CDR3. Germline CDR1 and CDR2: MRHNA and SNTAGT. Trimming removed 6 bases from V and 0 bases from J, with 16 bases in between.

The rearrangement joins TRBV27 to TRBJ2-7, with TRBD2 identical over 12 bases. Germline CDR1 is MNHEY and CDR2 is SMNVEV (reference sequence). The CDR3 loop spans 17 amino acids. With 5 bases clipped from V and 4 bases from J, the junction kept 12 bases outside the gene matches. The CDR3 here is CASSPYPTSGRLYEQYF. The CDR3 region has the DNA TGTGCCAGCAGTCCATATCCGACTAGCGGGAGACTTTACGAGCAGTACTTC.

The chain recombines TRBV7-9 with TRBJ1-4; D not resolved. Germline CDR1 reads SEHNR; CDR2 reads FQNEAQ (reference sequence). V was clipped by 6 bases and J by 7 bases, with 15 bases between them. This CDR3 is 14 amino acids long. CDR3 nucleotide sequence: TGTGCCAGCAGTTCCACAGAAGGAGGTGAAAAACTGTTTTTT. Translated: CASSSTEGGEKLFF.

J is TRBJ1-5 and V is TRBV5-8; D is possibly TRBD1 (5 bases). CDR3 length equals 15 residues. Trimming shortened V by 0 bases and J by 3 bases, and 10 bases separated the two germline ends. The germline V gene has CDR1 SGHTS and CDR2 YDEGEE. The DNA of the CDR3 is TGTGCCAGCAGCTTGGAGGACAAACCCAATCAGCCCCAGCATTTT. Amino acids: CASSLEDKPNQPQHF.

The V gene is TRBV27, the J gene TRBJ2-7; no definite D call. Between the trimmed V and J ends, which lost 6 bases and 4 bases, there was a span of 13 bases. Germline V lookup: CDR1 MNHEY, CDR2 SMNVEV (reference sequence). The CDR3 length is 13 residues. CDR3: CASSSDVGYEQYF. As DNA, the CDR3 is TGTGCCAGCAGCTCCGATGTCGGGTACGAGCAGTACTTC.

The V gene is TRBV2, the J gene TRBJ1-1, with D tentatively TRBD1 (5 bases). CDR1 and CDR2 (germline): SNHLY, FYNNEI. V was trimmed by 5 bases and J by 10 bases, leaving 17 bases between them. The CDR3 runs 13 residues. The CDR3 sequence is CASSTGQLVGAFF. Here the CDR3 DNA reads TGTGCCAGCAGTACTGGACAATTGGTGGGAGCTTTCTTT.